The 20 T cell receptor beta chains below were found in one sample sequenced in a study of T cell responses to AZD1222 COVID-19 vaccine. Sequencing used immunoSEQ multiplex PCR; TCRdb keeps in-frame clones, though not all of them. The sample consists of 99,000 or so clones, approximately 89% of them appearing once. Sequenced material: peripheral blood, taken 28 days after the second AZD1222 dose. The source is an adult who received the AZD1222 COVID-19 vaccine.

The chain links TRBV19 to TRBJ2-5; tentative D call: TRBD1 (5 bases). V was cut by 10 bases and J by 2 bases, with 23 bases left in between. CDR1 LNHDA and CDR2 SQIVND come from the germline V gene (reference sequence). CDR3 length: 16 residues. CDR3 bases: TGTGCCACCACCGGAGCCAGGGAAGGGTTACAAGAGACCCAGTACTTC. This sequence encodes CATTGAREGLQETQYF.

The V call is TRBV5-1, the J call TRBJ2-3; D uncertain. Germline V gene sequence: CDR1 SGHRS, CDR2 YFSETQ. The ends were cut back, 0 bases at V and 4 bases at J, with 9 bases in the middle. This CDR3 spans 14 amino acids. The CDR3 region has the DNA TGCGCCAGCAGCTTGGCGACGGACGCAGATACGCAGTATTTT. Its protein product is CASSLATDADTQYF. Combining the CDR3 with reference TRBV5-1 and TRBJ2-3 gives the whole variable domain KAGVTQTPRYLIKTRGQQVTLSCSPISGHRSVSWYQQTPGQGLQFLFEYFSETQRNKGNFPGRFSGRQFSNSRSEMNVSTLELGDSALYLCASSLATDADTQYFGPGTRLTVL.

The chain employs TRBV5-1 and TRBJ1-5; D gene ambiguous. Germline lookup yields CDR1 SGHRS and CDR2 YFSETQ. Trimming left V 0 bases short and J 5 bases short, with 12 bases between. CDR3 length: 15 residues. The CDR3 nucleotides read TGCGCCAGCAGCTTGGTAGGCAGCCCCTATCAGCCCCAGCATTTT. This sequence encodes CASSLVGSPYQPQHF.

The table lists this clone with a few counts. The gene calls are TRBV12-3 or TRBV12-4 and TRBJ1-1; 7 nucleotides align to TRBD1. Trimming removed 6 bases from V and 6 bases from J; junction bases left unmatched: 4. This CDR3 spans 12 amino acids. This CDR3 is CASSRQGAEAFF. CDR3 sequence (DNA): TGTGCCAGCAGCAGACAGGGTGCTGAAGCTTTCTTT.

The chain employs TRBV29-1 and TRBJ1-2, with D perhaps TRBD1 (6 bases). The V and J ends lost 8 bases and 8 bases respectively, with 30 bases between them. The CDR3 runs to 16 residues. Per germline, CDR1 SQVTM and CDR2 ANQGSEA. The CDR3 loop reads CSSVLGAGPTAGGYTF. The CDR3 DNA sequence: TGCAGCTCCGTACTGGGGGCGGGACCTACCGCGGGGGGCTACACCTTC.

The chain uses TRBV7-2 and TRBJ2-3; TRBD2 aligns across 10 bases. This CDR3 is built from 14 residues. Germline CDR1 reads SGHTA; CDR2 reads FQGNSA. After removal of 5 bases from V and 3 bases from J, the junction contained 2 bases not matched to a gene. DNA of the CDR3: TGTGCCAGCAGCCCAGCGGGAGGGACAGATACGCAGTATTTT. Protein: CASSPAGGTDTQYF.

The chain uses TRBV12-3 or TRBV12-4 and TRBJ2-3; D unresolved. There are 12 residues in the CDR3. Between the trimmed V and J ends, which lost 7 bases and 0 bases, there was a span of 5 bases. The CDR3 reads CASILSTDTQYF. The DNA of the CDR3 is TGTGCCAGCATCCTTAGCACAGATACGCAGTATTTT.

V gene TRBV28 combines with J gene TRBJ2-2; D is undetermined. The germline CDR1 and CDR2 sequences are MDHEN and SYDVKM. There are 18 residues in the CDR3. V shed 3 bases and J shed 0 bases, with 17 bases lying between them. The CDR3 protein is CASSFLERPFANTGELFF. The CDR3 DNA reads as TGTGCCAGCAGTTTTTTAGAGAGACCGTTCGCGAACACCGGGGAGCTGTTTTTT. The whole variable domain, remainder taken from reference TRBV28 and TRBJ2-2, is DVKVTQSSRYLVKRTGEKVFLECVQDMDHENMFWYRQDPGLGLRLIYFSYDVKMKEKGDIPEGYSVSREKKERFSLILESASTNQTSMYLCASSFLERPFANTGELFFGEGSRLTVL.

The chain is built from TRBV6-2 or TRBV6-3 and TRBJ1-5, with TRBD1 matching 7 bases. This CDR3 has 16 amino acids. The junction had 10 bases not matched to a gene; V was cut back by 5 bases and J by 3 bases. CDR1 and CDR2 from the germline V gene are MNHEY and SVGEGT. CDR3 loop: CASSTTEQGFNQPQHF. CDR3 coding DNA: TGTGCCAGCAGTACGACAGAACAGGGGTTCAATCAGCCCCAGCATTTT.

This chain joins TRBV18 and TRBJ2-5; 10 bases match TRBD2. CDR1 and CDR2 from the germline V gene are KGHSH and LQKENI. CDR3 length: 16 residues. The V segment lost 1 base and the J segment 4 bases; nucleotides outside the gene matches: 6. CDR3 DNA sequence: TGTGCCAGCTCACCACGGTCAGCGGGAGGGACAGAGACCCAGTACTTC. This encodes CASSPRSAGGTETQYF.

This clone was seen a handful of times. This chain connects TRBV6-6 to TRBJ1-4, with D hard to call. Germline assignment: CDR1 MNHNY and CDR2 SVGAGI (reference sequence). Trimming removed 4 bases from V and 3 bases from J, with 9 bases in between. The length of the CDR3 is 14 residues. The CDR3 DNA reads as TGTGCCAGCAGTTCAAGGGTGGCTAATGAAAAACTGTTTTTT. Translated: CASSSRVANEKLFF.

The V and J genes are TRBV5-4 and TRBJ2-2; 16 nucleotides match TRBD2. This CDR3 comprises 18 residues. The J segment lost 2 bases and the V segment lost 4 bases, leaving 5 bases of the junction unmatched. Germline CDR1 reads SGHNT; CDR2 reads YYREEE (reference sequence). CDR3 DNA: TGTGCCAGCAGCCCGGGACTAGCGGGAGGGATAAACACCGGGGAGCTGTTTTTT. Residues: CASSPGLAGGINTGELFF.

The chain joins TRBV29-1 to TRBJ2-3, with 13 bases fitting TRBD2. CDR1 is SQVTM and CDR2 is ANQGSEA in the germline V gene. This CDR3 region has 18 residues. J was trimmed by 4 bases and V by 0 bases; bases with no gene match: 10. CDR3 amino acids: CSVEDQGLAGSSADTQYF. The CDR3 DNA sequence: TGCAGCGTTGAAGATCAGGGACTAGCGGGGTCGTCTGCAGATACGCAGTATTTT.

This clone was observed a few times. The CDR3 DNA follows: TGTGCCAGCAGCTTTTTAACAACTAATGAAAAACTGTTTTTT. As protein: CASSFLTTNEKLFF. This chain uses TRBV11-2 with TRBJ1-4; no firm D call. V was cut by 3 bases and J by 0 bases, with 5 bases left in between. The CDR3 totals 14 residues. Germline CDR1 and CDR2: SGHAT and FQNNGV.

The rearrangement uses TRBV5-1 and TRBJ2-3; a weak D match, TRBD2 (6 bases). V was clipped by 5 bases and J by 9 bases, with 13 bases between them. CDR1 is SGHRS and CDR2 is YFSETQ in the germline V gene. The CDR3 contains 12 residues. This CDR3 reads CASRGSGETQYF. The CDR3, as DNA: TGCGCCAGCAGGGGGTCGGGAGAGACGCAGTATTTT.

The V call is TRBV3-1 (or the pseudogene TRBV3-2), the J call TRBJ2-7; 10 bases match TRBD2. J was trimmed by 12 bases and V by 0 bases; bases with no gene match: 8. This CDR3 is built from 14 residues. The germline V gene encodes CDR1 LGHDT and CDR2 YNNKEL (reference sequence). DNA for the CDR3: TGTGCCAGCAGCCAAGAGGCTAGCGGGAGAGGATCGTACTTC. Protein: CASSQEASGRGSYF.

This chain links TRBV6-5 with TRBJ2-2; D ambiguous. Germline V gene data show CDR1 as MNHEY and CDR2 as SVGAGI. Trimming took 6 bases from V and 1 from J, leaving 12 bases between them. The CDR3 contains 15 residues. CDR3: CASRPERLNTGELFF. The CDR3 nucleotides are TGTGCCAGCAGACCCGAAAGGTTGAACACCGGGGAGCTGTTTTTT.

DNA for the CDR3: TGTGCCAGCAGTTACATATATGGCTACACCTTC. This codes for CASSYIYGYTF. The chain uses TRBV6-5 and TRBJ1-2; unclear D gene. Trimming removed 2 bases from V and 5 bases from J, with 3 bases in between. CDR3 length: 11 amino acids. From germline, CDR1 is MNHEY and CDR2 SVGAGI.

This chain uses TRBV20-1 with TRBJ1-2; 9 bases align to TRBD1. Germline V gene sequence: CDR1 DFQATT, CDR2 SNEGSKA (reference sequence). The CDR3 is made up of 11 amino acids. With 8 bases clipped from V and 4 bases from J, the junction kept 2 bases outside the gene matches. The CDR3 reads CSTGGGYGYTF. CDR3 bases: TGCAGTACAGGGGGCGGCTATGGCTACACCTTC.

V usage is TRBV9 and J usage is TRBJ2-7, with 10 bases that match TRBD1. The V segment lost 4 bases and the J segment 6 bases; nucleotides outside the gene matches: 4. The germline V gene encodes CDR1 SGDLS and CDR2 YYNGEE. This CDR3 is built from 13 residues. CDR3 residues: CASSPGTGVEQYF. The CDR3 bases are TGTGCCAGCAGCCCCGGGACAGGGGTCGAGCAGTACTTC.